These 25 T cell receptor beta chains were all obtained from the same sample, sequenced in a study of cytomegalovirus exposure and HLA in healthy donors. 60 Vbeta and 13 Jbeta primers were used in PCR. TCRdb's table, derived via immunoSEQ multiplex PCR, lists solely in-frame clones and lacks some. Of roughly 150,000 clones in the sample, around three fifths were seen once. The sample consisted of PBMCs. The receptors derive from a woman in her 30s in good health and CMV-seropositive.

This clone appeared a single time. The chain is built from TRBV28 and TRBJ1-2, with TRBD1 matching 10 bases. CDR3 size: 18 residues. Losses at the gene ends were 8 bases for V and 8 bases for J; bases not matched to a gene: 23. Germline V gene lookup returns CDR1 MDHEN and CDR2 SYDVKM. The CDR3, as DNA: TGTGCCAGCGATTTCCACCTCGGGGGACAGGGGAAAGTAGGGGGCTACACCTTC. Protein: CASDFHLGGQGKVGGYTF.

The chain joins TRBV6-1 to TRBJ2-5; D possibly corresponds to TRBD1 (5 bases). V was shortened by 6 bases and J by 0 bases, with 14 bases between the two germline ends. The CDR3 length is 15 residues. CDR1 and CDR2 (germline): MNHNS, SASEGT. CDR3 DNA: TGTGCCAGCAGGGACCCTGGACAACACCAAGAGACCCAGTACTTC. Translating it yields CASRDPGQHQETQYF.

For this clone: The identical CDR3 is also encoded by other nucleotide sequences in the sample. This chain uses TRBV6-5 with TRBJ1-4, with 7 positions matching TRBD1. CDR3 length: 14 residues. V trimming: 5 bases; J trimming: 5 bases; junction bases outside the gene matches: 5. CDR1 is MNHEY, CDR2 SVGAGI, per germline. The CDR3 nucleotides are TGTGCCAGCAGTAAGGGGACAGTCAATGAAAAACTGTTTTTT. Translated: CASSKGTVNEKLFF.

This clone was seen more than once but under ten times. V usage is TRBV6-1 and J usage is TRBJ2-7; 8 bases line up with TRBD1. CDR3 length: 13 amino acids. The germline V gene encodes CDR1 MNHNS and CDR2 SASEGT. Trimming took 10 bases from V and 4 from J; bases not matched to a gene: 9. CDR3 protein: CATRIQGEYEQYF. The CDR3 DNA sequence: TGTGCCACCCGGATACAGGGGGAATACGAGCAGTACTTC.

The J gene is TRBJ1-1, the V gene TRBV9; 9 bases align to TRBD1. Germline V gene lookup returns CDR1 SGDLS and CDR2 YYNGEE. Trimming cost V 0 bases and J 1 base; bases outside gene matches: 1. The CDR3 extends over 15 amino acids. Here the CDR3 reads CASSVGGQGNTEAFF. CDR3 sequence (DNA): TGTGCCAGCAGCGTAGGGGGACAGGGGAACACTGAAGCTTTCTTT.

The chain couples TRBV10-3 to TRBJ2-4; TRBD1 is a possible D gene (6 bases). CDR1 is ENHRY, CDR2 SYGVKD, per germline. The CDR3 covers 14 residues. The ends were cut back, 3 bases at V and 6 bases at J, with 12 bases in the middle. The CDR3 DNA reads TGTGCCATCAGTGAATTCGGGACAAGAAACATTCAGTACTTC. Its translation is CAISEFGTRNIQYF.

The chain links TRBV27 to TRBJ2-7; D perhaps matches TRBD1 (6 bases). Between the trimmed V and J ends, which lost 8 bases and 4 bases, there was a span of 30 bases. The CDR3 consists of 18 residues. CDR1 and CDR2 (germline): MNHEY, SMNVEV (reference sequence). CDR3: CASASVTGLGRGLYEQYF. CDR3 DNA: TGTGCCAGCGCCAGCGTCACAGGGCTAGGACGCGGCCTGTACGAGCAGTACTTC.

V and J are TRBV28 and TRBJ1-1; no firm D call. CDR3 size: 15 residues. Germline CDR1 and CDR2: MDHEN and SYDVKM. The V end lost 4 bases, the J end lost 0 bases, and 12 bases lay between the germline ends. CDR3 coding DNA: TGTGCCAGCAGTTCCTTCATTGGGCTGAACACTGAAGCTTTCTTT. Translation gives CASSSFIGLNTEAFF.

The chain recombines TRBV30 with TRBJ1-6; 9 positions match TRBD1. This CDR3 spans 13 amino acids. Per germline, CDR1 GTSNPN and CDR2 SVGIG (reference sequence). Trimming at V came to 8 bases and at J to 7 bases, leaving 6 bases not matched to a gene. The CDR3 DNA follows: TGTGCCGGGGCCGGACAGGGGAATTCACCCCTCCACTTT. Protein product: CAGAGQGNSPLHF.

The V and J genes are TRBV2 and TRBJ2-7, with unresolved D. CDR1 is SNHLY and CDR2 is FYNNEI in the germline V gene. The CDR3 is 12 residues long. Between the trimmed V and J ends, which lost 7 bases and 3 bases, there was a span of 10 bases. CDR3 protein: CASMGNYYEQYF. DNA for the CDR3: TGTGCCAGCATGGGCAATTACTACGAGCAGTACTTC.

Written as DNA, the CDR3 is TGTGCCAGCAGCCAAGAAACGGGACTAGCGGGATTATCGCAGTATTTT. This gives the protein CASSQETGLAGLSQYF. The chain carries TRBV4-2 and TRBJ2-3, with 13 bases fitting TRBD2. Trimming took 0 bases from V and 10 from J; bases not matched to a gene: 7. From germline, CDR1 is LGHNA and CDR2 YNFKEQ. This CDR3 has 16 amino acids.

The chain uses TRBV30 and TRBJ1-1; D is unclear. The CDR3 has 12 residues. V lost 4 bases, J lost 9 bases, and 15 bases lay in between. CDR1 GTSNPN and CDR2 SVGIG come from the germline V gene (reference sequence). The CDR3 spells CAWIGRSKKAFF. DNA for the CDR3: TGTGCCTGGATCGGGAGGTCTAAAAAAGCTTTCTTT. The full variable domain, its missing parts supplied by reference TRBV30 and TRBJ1-1, is SQTIHQWPATLVQPVGSPLSLECTVEGTSNPNLYWYRQAAGRGLQLLFYSVGIGQISSEVPQNLSASRPQDRQFILSSKKLLLSDSGFYLCAWIGRSKKAFFGQGTRLTVV.

This chain uses TRBV5-8 with TRBJ1-5; possibly TRBD1 for D (5 bases). Per the germline V gene, CDR1 is SGHTS and CDR2 is YDEGEE. The CDR3 extends over 15 amino acids. The V and J ends lost 2 bases and 7 bases respectively, with 16 bases between them. The CDR3 DNA follows: TGTGCCAGCAGCTTTGGGACTGGAGAGGGACAGCCCCAGCATTTT. Amino acids: CASSFGTGEGQPQHF.

The rearrangement uses TRBV15 and TRBJ1-1; D gene unclear. The germline V and J ends were trimmed by 0 bases and 4 bases, with 9 bases remaining between them. This CDR3 contains 14 residues. CDR1 and CDR2 from the germline V gene are LNHNV and YYDKDF (reference sequence). CDR3 sequence: CATSRDPRGTEAFF. For the CDR3, the DNA is TGTGCCACCAGCAGAGATCCCCGGGGCACTGAAGCTTTCTTT.

The CDR3 sequence: CASSPSGIADTQYF. CDR3 bases: TGTGCCAGCAGCCCGAGCGGGATAGCAGATACGCAGTATTTT. This rearrangement joins TRBV7-2 to TRBJ2-3; TRBD2 aligns across 7 bases. V gave up 5 bases and J gave up 4 bases; unmatched junction bases: 6. The CDR3 runs 14 residues. Germline CDR1 and CDR2: SGHTA and FQGNSA.

The CDR3: CASSEGGTAIFYSGANVLTF. In nucleotides, the CDR3 is TGTGCCAGCAGTGAAGGAGGGACAGCGATATTTTACTCTGGGGCCAACGTCCTGACTTTC. This chain joins TRBV2 and TRBJ2-6, with 7 bases fitting TRBD1. V trimming: 1 base; J trimming: 0 bases; junction bases outside the gene matches: 12. The CDR3 runs 20 residues. Germline V gene data show CDR1 as SNHLY and CDR2 as FYNNEI.

The chain is built from TRBV9 and TRBJ2-7; maybe TRBD2 (7 bases). This CDR3 is built from 14 residues. Germline assignment: CDR1 SGDLS and CDR2 YYNGEE. Trimming stripped 1 base from V and 6 bases from J, with 14 bases between. The CDR3 loop reads CASSVSLGGREQYF. The CDR3 bases are TGTGCCAGCAGCGTAAGCCTCGGGGGGCGCGAGCAGTACTTC.

The chain carries TRBV20-1 and TRBJ2-5; D call uncertain. The CDR3 spans 11 residues. Trimming took 0 bases from V and 5 from J, leaving 4 bases between them. Germline CDR1 reads DFQATT; CDR2 reads SNEGSKA (reference sequence). For the CDR3, the DNA is TGCAGTGCTAGAGATCAGGAGACCCAGTACTTC. Amino acids: CSARDQETQYF.

The CDR3 region has the DNA TGTGCCAGCAGCCTCACGACATACACCGGGGAGCTGTTTTTT. It specifies CASSLTTYTGELFF. This rearrangement joins TRBV5-4 to TRBJ2-2; D gene ambiguous. The CDR3 has 14 amino acids. Germline CDR1 and CDR2: SGHNT and YYREEE (reference sequence). Trimming pared 4 bases from V and 3 bases from J, leaving 10 bases between. The variable domain in full, with the rest retrieved from reference TRBV5-4 and TRBJ2-2, is ETGVTQSPTHLIKTRGQQVTLRCSSQSGHNTVSWYQQALGQGPQFIFQYYREEENGRGNFPPRFSGLQFPNYSSELNVNALELDDSALYLCASSLTTYTGELFFGEGSRLTVL.

This sequence joins TRBV6-1 and TRBJ2-3, with D perhaps matching TRBD1 (5 bases). The V gene's germline CDR1 is MNHNS and CDR2 SASEGT. This CDR3 has 15 residues. Trimming stripped 7 bases from V and 4 bases from J, with 18 bases between. The CDR3, as DNA: TGTGCCAGCAAAAAACTCATCAGGGAAGCAGATACGCAGTATTTT. Its translation is CASKKLIREADTQYF.

V usage is TRBV9 and J usage is TRBJ1-3; tentatively, D is TRBD1 (6 bases). Trimming removed 0 bases at V and 6 bases at J, with 7 bases between. The V gene's germline CDR1 is SGDLS and CDR2 YYNGEE. This CDR3 has 13 amino acids. CDR3 in DNA: TGTGCCAGCAGCGTAGGACAGGAAAACACCATATATTTT. It is translated as CASSVGQENTIYF.

The chain recombines TRBV6-1 with TRBJ2-7; tentative D call: TRBD2 (5 bases). Germline loops: CDR1 MNHNS, CDR2 SASEGT. The CDR3 covers 12 residues. The V and J ends lost 6 bases and 3 bases respectively, with 9 bases between them. CDR3 nucleotides: TGTGCCAGCAGCACCGAGGGCTACGAGCAGTACTTC. This encodes CASSTEGYEQYF.

The chain carries TRBV30 and TRBJ2-7; tentative D call: TRBD2 (6 bases). The CDR3 sequence is 16 residues long. Per the germline V gene, CDR1 is GTSNPN and CDR2 is SVGIG (reference sequence). The V end lost 0 bases, the J end lost 5 bases, and 20 bases lay between the germline ends. The CDR3 nucleotides read TGTGCCTGGAGTGTTAGGGATTGGGGGGATTCCCACGAGCAGTACTTC. Translated: CAWSVRDWGDSHEQYF.

The chain combines TRBV4-1 with TRBJ2-1; possible D gene TRBD1, 5 bases. V was pared by 2 bases and J by 10 bases, with 21 bases between. Germline V gives CDR1 MGHRA, CDR2 YSYEKL. The CDR3 contains 16 residues. The CDR3 DNA sequence: TGCGCCAGCAGCCAACACCGGGCCAAAGGGGTGCCAGAGCAGTTCTTC. Residues: CASSQHRAKGVPEQFF.

The V gene is TRBV4-2, the J gene TRBJ2-1; D uncertain. Germline V gives CDR1 LGHNA, CDR2 YNFKEQ. V lost 1 base to trimming and J lost 5 bases, with 9 bases between them. The CDR3 runs 14 residues. This chain's CDR3 is CASSQGNSNNEQFF. CDR3 DNA: TGTGCCAGCAGCCAAGGAAATAGTAACAATGAGCAGTTCTTC.